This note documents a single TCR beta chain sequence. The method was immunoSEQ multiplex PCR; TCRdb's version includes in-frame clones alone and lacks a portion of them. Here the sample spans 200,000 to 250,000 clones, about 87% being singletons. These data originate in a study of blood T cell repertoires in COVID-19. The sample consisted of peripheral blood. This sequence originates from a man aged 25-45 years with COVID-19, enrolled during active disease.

DNA of the CDR3: TGTGCCAGCAGCTTAGCCCGGGGGGCGCCTGGGGCCAACGTCCTGACTTTC. As protein: CASSLARGAPGANVLTF. The chain couples TRBV7-2 to TRBJ2-6, with a weak D call TRBD2 (7 bases). In germline, CDR1 is SGHTA, CDR2 FQGNSA. The CDR3 runs 17 residues. V lost 0 bases and J 2 bases, leaving 11 bases between the germline ends.